This T cell receptor beta chain was recorded in a study of T-cell memory formation after mild COVID-19. The CDR3 consists of 16 residues. Trimming removed 5 bases from V and 6 bases from J; junction bases left unmatched: 13. Looked up from germline, CDR1 is SGHTA and CDR2 is FQGNSA. Each CDR3 protein is one row after TCRdb ran MiXCR on the 5' RACE reads. The sample carries approximately 190,000 distinct CDR3 sequences, approximately 20% recorded once. Sequencing input: PBMCs or a T cell subset sorted from them (not recorded which). This TCR was sampled from an adult woman who had mild COVID-19 (a few samples of this study predate the infection). Cell type and time point are not known. This chain uses TRBV7-2 with TRBJ2-3; TRBD2 aligns across 8 bases. Written as DNA, the CDR3 is TGTGCCAGCAGCCGTAGCGGGGCCCGAAAAGGTGATACGCAGTATTTT. As protein: CASSRSGARKGDTQYF.